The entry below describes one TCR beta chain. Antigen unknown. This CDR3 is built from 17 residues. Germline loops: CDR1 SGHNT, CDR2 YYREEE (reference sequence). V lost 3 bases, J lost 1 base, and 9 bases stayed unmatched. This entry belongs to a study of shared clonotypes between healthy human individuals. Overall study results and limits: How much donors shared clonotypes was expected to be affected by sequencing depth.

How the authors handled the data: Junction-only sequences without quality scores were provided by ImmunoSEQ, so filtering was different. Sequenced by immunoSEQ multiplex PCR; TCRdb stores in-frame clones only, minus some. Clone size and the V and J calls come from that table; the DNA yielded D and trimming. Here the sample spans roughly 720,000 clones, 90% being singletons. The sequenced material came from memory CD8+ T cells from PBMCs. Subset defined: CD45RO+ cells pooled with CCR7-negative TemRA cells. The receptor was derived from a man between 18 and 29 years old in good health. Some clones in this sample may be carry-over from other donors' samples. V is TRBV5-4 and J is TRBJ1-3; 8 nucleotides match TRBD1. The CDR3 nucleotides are TGTGCCAGCAGCTCCCTTGGGACAGGTCCATCTGGAAACACCATATATTTT. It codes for CASSSLGTGPSGNTIYF.